The 26 T cell receptor beta chains below were found in one sample sequenced in a study of CD8 T cells in Susac syndrome. Random hexamers were used to reverse transcribe the RNA input (0.5 to 1 ug). TCRdb independently ran MiXCR on the immunoSEQ multiplex PCR reads; one entry per CDR3 protein. This table has around 99,000 distinct CDR3 sequences, about 96% appearing once. The sequenced sample was CD4+ T cells from PBMCs. All receptors come from a human donor in good health.

This chain joins TRBV7-8 and TRBJ2-3, with 10 nucleotides matching TRBD2. Germline trimming cut 5 bases from V and 3 bases from J; bases unmatched to any gene: 8. The CDR3 runs 16 residues. Germline CDR1 is SGHVS and CDR2 is FQNEAQ. The CDR3 sequence: CASSLLAGELTDTQYF. The CDR3 bases are TGTGCCAGCAGCCTTCTAGCGGGAGAGTTAACAGATACGCAGTATTTT.

The chain uses TRBV3-1 and TRBJ2-5; 8 bases match TRBD2. The V gene's germline CDR1 is LGHDT and CDR2 YNNKEL (reference sequence). Unmatched junction bases numbered 14, after V lost 7 bases and J lost 4 bases. This CDR3 has 16 residues. The CDR3 sequence: CASTTAGTRGAETQYF. CDR3 coding DNA: TGTGCCAGCACGACGGCAGGGACTAGAGGCGCAGAGACCCAGTACTTC.

The rearrangement links TRBV9 to TRBJ2-5; TRBD1 matches at 7 bases. This CDR3 spans 16 amino acids. Germline V lookup: CDR1 SGDLS, CDR2 YYNGEE. J was trimmed by 2 bases and V by 0 bases; bases with no gene match: 7. The chain's CDR3 is CASSVAGAGGQETQYF. The CDR3 bases are TGTGCCAGCAGCGTAGCTGGGGCAGGGGGACAAGAGACCCAGTACTTC.

The V and J genes are TRBV29-1 and TRBJ1-1; D possibly corresponds to TRBD1 (5 bases). This CDR3 region has 16 residues. V dropped 4 bases and J dropped 4 bases, with 22 bases sitting between them. In germline, CDR1 is SQVTM, CDR2 ANQGSEA. Here the CDR3 reads CSVVKPPPKRGTEAFF. The CDR3 nucleotides read TGCAGCGTTGTGAAGCCGCCGCCCAAGAGGGGCACTGAAGCTTTCTTT.

V is TRBV27 and J is TRBJ1-1; 8 bases fit TRBD1. The CDR3 covers 15 residues. Trimming took 5 bases from V and 0 from J; bases not matched to a gene: 5. Germline values: CDR1 MNHEY, CDR2 SMNVEV (reference sequence). The DNA for the CDR3 is TGTGCCAGCAGTACCCGGGACAGGATGAACACTGAAGCTTTCTTT. Amino acids: CASSTRDRMNTEAFF.

The CDR3 coding sequence is TGTGCCAGCAGTTACCCGCCGGGACAGGACGACGAGCAGTACTTC. The encoded protein is CASSYPPGQDDEQYF. This chain links TRBV6-6 with TRBJ2-7; TRBD1 matches 8 bases. The CDR3 is made up of 15 amino acids. Looked up from germline, CDR1 is MNHNY and CDR2 is SVGAGI (reference sequence). J was trimmed by 5 bases and V by 2 bases; bases with no gene match: 8.

The genes are TRBV3-1 and TRBJ2-5, with TRBD1 matching 7 bases. V lost 5 bases and J lost 5; bases outside the gene matches: 2. Germline assignment: CDR1 LGHDT and CDR2 YNNKEL (reference sequence). CDR3 length: 12 amino acids. CDR3: CASSKGAETQYF. The CDR3 DNA reads as TGTGCCAGCAGCAAGGGGGCTGAGACCCAGTACTTC.

V gene TRBV5-1 combines with J gene TRBJ1-1, with TRBD1 matching over 7 bases. The germline V gene encodes CDR1 SGHRS and CDR2 YFSETQ. Trimming removed 2 bases from V and 4 bases from J; junction bases left unmatched: 5. CDR3 length: 14 amino acids. The CDR3 loop is CASSFGSGGTEAFF. CDR3 nucleotides: TGCGCCAGCAGCTTCGGGTCAGGGGGCACTGAAGCTTTCTTT.

This chain uses TRBV6-5 with TRBJ2-4; TRBD2 agrees at 8 bases. The V gene's germline CDR1 is MNHEY and CDR2 SVGAGI. Unmatched junction bases numbered 4, after V lost 8 bases and J lost 7 bases. This CDR3 contains 12 residues. The CDR3 loop reads CASSGRGNIQYF. Here the CDR3 DNA reads TGTGCCAGCTCCGGGAGGGGGAACATTCAGTACTTC.

V usage is TRBV20-1 and J usage is TRBJ2-3; D perhaps matches TRBD2 (7 bases). Germline assignment: CDR1 DFQATT and CDR2 SNEGSKA (reference sequence). This CDR3 contains 16 residues. V gave up 3 bases and J gave up 1 base, with 17 bases separating them. The CDR3 sequence: CSARSPAGAGTDTQYF. In DNA form, the CDR3 reads TGCAGTGCTAGGTCACCTGCGGGGGCTGGCACAGATACGCAGTATTTT.

The chain links TRBV18 to TRBJ2-7, with 9 bases lining up with TRBD1. Germline trimming cut 3 bases from V and 7 bases from J; bases unmatched to any gene: 7. Germline CDR1 is KGHSH and CDR2 is LQKENI. The CDR3 extends over 14 amino acids. The CDR3, as DNA: TGTGCCAGCTCACCCTACAGGGGGCGTGGGGAGCAGTACTTC. Protein product: CASSPYRGRGEQYF.

The V gene is TRBV7-2, the J gene TRBJ1-5; a possible D gene is TRBD1 (5 bases). The V gene lost 1 base and the J gene lost 4 bases, with 8 bases spanning the gap. This CDR3 has 14 residues. CDR1 is SGHTA and CDR2 is FQGNSA in the germline V gene. The DNA of the CDR3 is TGTGCCAGCAGCTTAGGACGGACAAATCAGCCCCAGCATTTT. This gives the protein CASSLGRTNQPQHF.

This chain joins TRBV5-6 and TRBJ2-6; maybe TRBD1 (6 bases). CDR3 length: 18 amino acids. Germline lookup yields CDR1 SGHDT and CDR2 YYEEEE. The V and J ends lost 1 base and 0 bases respectively, with 14 bases between them. CDR3 nucleotides: TGTGCCAGCAGCTTGACAGGGTCCGGGGACTCTGGGGCCAACGTCCTGACTTTC. Translating it yields CASSLTGSGDSGANVLTF.

For the CDR3, the DNA is TGCAGTGCTAGACGGTCCCGCTCTGGGGCCAACGTCCTGACTTTC. Translating gives CSARRSRSGANVLTF. The rearrangement uses TRBV20-1 and TRBJ2-6; D unresolved. The CDR3 runs 15 residues. Germline values: CDR1 DFQATT, CDR2 SNEGSKA (reference sequence). V shed 2 bases and J shed 0 bases, with 8 bases lying between them.

The CDR3 DNA follows: TGTGCCAGCAGCCCTGATCAAGAGACCCAGTACTTC. Translation: CASSPDQETQYF. V and J are TRBV6-5 and TRBJ2-5; D gene ambiguous. V was pared by 6 bases and J by 2 bases, with 7 bases between. This CDR3 has 12 amino acids. CDR1 and CDR2 (germline): MNHEY, SVGAGI.

The chain combines TRBV7-9 with TRBJ2-7; D gene uncertain. V was trimmed by 7 bases and J by 3 bases, leaving 16 bases between them. Germline V CDR1 and CDR2: SEHNR, FQNEAQ (reference sequence). This CDR3 is 14 amino acids long. Written as DNA, the CDR3 is TGTGCCAGCACCCCCGGTCAGATAGTCTACGAGCAGTACTTC. Protein: CASTPGQIVYEQYF.

The chain joins TRBV27 to TRBJ2-6; D is unclear. The CDR3 is 13 amino acids. Between the trimmed V and J ends, which lost 8 bases and 0 bases, there was a span of 5 bases. Germline V gene sequence: CDR1 MNHEY, CDR2 SMNVEV (reference sequence). CDR3 sequence reads: CASALSGANVLTF. CDR3 sequence (DNA): TGTGCCAGCGCCCTCTCTGGGGCCAACGTCCTGACTTTC.

The V gene is TRBV28, the J gene TRBJ2-1, with TRBD1 matching 11 bases. V shed 4 bases, J shed 6 bases, and the junction held 8 bases outside the gene matches. The CDR3 loop spans 16 amino acids. CDR1 is MDHEN and CDR2 is SYDVKM in the germline V gene. Here the CDR3 DNA reads TGTGCCAGCAGTTCCCCGGGGACAGGGGGAAGCAATGAGCAGTTCTTC. Translating it yields CASSSPGTGGSNEQFF. The variable domain in full, with the rest retrieved from reference TRBV28 and TRBJ2-1, is DVKVTQSSRYLVKRTGEKVFLECVQDMDHENMFWYRQDPGLGLRLIYFSYDVKMKEKGDIPEGYSVSREKKERFSLILESASTNQTSMYLCASSSPGTGGSNEQFFGPGTRLTVL.

The V gene is TRBV24-1, the J gene TRBJ2-7; D uncertain. The V end lost 3 bases, the J end lost 5 bases, and 4 bases lay between the germline ends. The CDR3 length is 11 residues. Germline V lookup: CDR1 KGHDR, CDR2 SFDVKD. CDR3: CATSDKNEQYF. The CDR3, as DNA: TGTGCCACCAGTGATAAGAACGAGCAGTACTTC.

V and J are TRBV28 and TRBJ2-3; TRBD2 aligns across 9 bases. The CDR3 runs to 11 residues. From germline, CDR1 is MDHEN and CDR2 SYDVKM. The CDR3 nucleotides are TGTGTTAGCGGGAGTGCAGATACGCAGTATTTT. This codes for CVSGSADTQYF.

V gene TRBV5-4 combines with J gene TRBJ2-5; the D call may be TRBD1 or TRBD2 (5 bases each). The length of the CDR3 is 13 residues. CDR1 SGHNT and CDR2 YYREEE come from the germline V gene (reference sequence). Trimming took 0 bases from V and 6 from J, leaving 9 bases between them. In DNA form, the CDR3 reads TGTGCCAGCAGCTTGGGCAGGGAGAAGACCCAGTACTTC. It codes for CASSLGREKTQYF.

The chain couples TRBV19 to TRBJ1-1; no clear D. Per the germline V gene, CDR1 is LNHDA and CDR2 is SQIVND (reference sequence). The CDR3 covers 12 residues. The V end was cut by 3 bases, the J end by 6 bases, with 8 bases between. The DNA for the CDR3 is TGTGCCAGTAGTATTAGCGGGGCTGAAGCTTTCTTT. It encodes CASSISGAEAFF.

The rearrangement links TRBV28 to TRBJ1-5; the match to TRBD1 covers 11 bases. V was pared by 4 bases and J by 5 bases, with 16 bases of the junction left unmatched. The germline V gene encodes CDR1 MDHEN and CDR2 SYDVKM. This CDR3 comprises 19 residues. DNA of the CDR3: TGTGCCAGCAGTTCCGCCCTCCTCAAGGGACAGGGGGTGTATCAGCCCCAGCATTTT. Residues: CASSSALLKGQGVYQPQHF. Variable domain in full (rest from reference TRBV28 and TRBJ1-5): DVKVTQSSRYLVKRTGEKVFLECVQDMDHENMFWYRQDPGLGLRLIYFSYDVKMKEKGDIPEGYSVSREKKERFSLILESASTNQTSMYLCASSSALLKGQGVYQPQHFGDGTRLSIL.

V usage is TRBV2 and J usage is TRBJ2-5; 7 bases match TRBD1. The CDR3 has 15 amino acids. J gave up 2 bases and V 3 bases, and 6 bases lay outside the gene matches. Germline CDR1 and CDR2: SNHLY and FYNNEI. The CDR3 spells CASSDTGTVQETQYF. For the CDR3, the DNA is TGTGCCAGCAGTGACACCGGGACAGTACAAGAGACCCAGTACTTC.

The chain joins TRBV2 to TRBJ2-2; D possibly corresponds to TRBD1 (5 bases). The CDR3 consists of 13 residues. The V gene's germline CDR1 is SNHLY and CDR2 FYNNEI. Trimming removed 6 bases from V and 5 bases from J, with 10 bases in between. The CDR3 DNA sequence: TGTGCCAGCAGGATCAGGGATACCGGGGAGCTGTTTTTT. Residues: CASRIRDTGELFF.

This chain links TRBV30 with TRBJ1-3; D unresolved. V was shortened by 7 bases and J by 0 bases, with 7 bases between the two germline ends. Germline CDR1 GTSNPN, CDR2 SVGIG (reference sequence). The CDR3 covers 12 residues. The CDR3 nucleotides are TGTGCCTTGCAGAGCTCTGGAAACACCATATATTTT. Translation gives CALQSSGNTIYF.